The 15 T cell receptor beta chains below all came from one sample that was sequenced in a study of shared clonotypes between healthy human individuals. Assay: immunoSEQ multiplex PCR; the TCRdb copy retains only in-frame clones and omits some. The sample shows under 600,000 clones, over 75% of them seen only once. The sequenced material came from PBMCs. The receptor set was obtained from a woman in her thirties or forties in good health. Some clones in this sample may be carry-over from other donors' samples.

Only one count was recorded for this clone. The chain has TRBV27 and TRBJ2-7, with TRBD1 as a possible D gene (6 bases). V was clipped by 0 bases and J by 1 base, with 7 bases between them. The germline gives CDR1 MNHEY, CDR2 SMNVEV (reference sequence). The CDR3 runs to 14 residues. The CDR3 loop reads CASSLSGQSYEQYF. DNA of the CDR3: TGTGCCAGCAGTTTATCCGGACAGTCCTACGAGCAGTACTTC.

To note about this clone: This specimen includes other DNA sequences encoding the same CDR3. The CDR3 coding sequence is TGTGCCAGCAGTTTCCCGGGACTAGCGGGAGATGAGCAGTACTTC. Its protein product is CASSFPGLAGDEQYF. The J gene is TRBJ2-7, the V gene TRBV28; 14 bases agree with TRBD2. Germline CDR1 and CDR2: MDHEN and SYDVKM. J gave up 7 bases and V 3 bases, and 5 bases lay outside the gene matches. The length of the CDR3 is 15 residues.

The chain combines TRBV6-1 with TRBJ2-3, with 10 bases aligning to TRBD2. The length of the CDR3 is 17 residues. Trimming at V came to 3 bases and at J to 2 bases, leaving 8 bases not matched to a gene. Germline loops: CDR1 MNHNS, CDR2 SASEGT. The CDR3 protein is CASSERLAGQVTDTQYF. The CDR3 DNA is TGTGCCAGCAGTGAGAGACTAGCGGGTCAGGTCACAGATACGCAGTATTTT.

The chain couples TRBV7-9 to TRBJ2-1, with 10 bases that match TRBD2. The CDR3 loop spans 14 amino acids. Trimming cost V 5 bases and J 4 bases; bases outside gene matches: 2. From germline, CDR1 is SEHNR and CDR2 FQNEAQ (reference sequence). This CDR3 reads CASSLTSGYNEQFF. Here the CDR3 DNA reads TGTGCCAGCAGCCTGACTAGCGGGTACAATGAGCAGTTCTTC. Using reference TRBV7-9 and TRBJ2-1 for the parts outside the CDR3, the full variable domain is DTGVSQNPRHKITKRGQNVTFRCDPISEHNRLYWYRQTLGQGPEFLTYFQNEAQLEKSRLLSDRFSAERPKGSFSTLEIQRTEQGDSAMYLCASSLTSGYNEQFFGPGTRLTVL.

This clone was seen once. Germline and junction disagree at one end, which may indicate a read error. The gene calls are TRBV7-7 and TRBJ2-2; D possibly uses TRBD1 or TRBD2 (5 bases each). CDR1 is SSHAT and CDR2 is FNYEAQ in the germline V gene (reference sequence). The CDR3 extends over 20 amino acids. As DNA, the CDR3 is TGTGCCAGTAGCTCACTGGAGATGGGACCCTCGAATATGAACACCGGGGAGCTGTTTTTT. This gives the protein CASSSLEMGPSNMNTGELFF.

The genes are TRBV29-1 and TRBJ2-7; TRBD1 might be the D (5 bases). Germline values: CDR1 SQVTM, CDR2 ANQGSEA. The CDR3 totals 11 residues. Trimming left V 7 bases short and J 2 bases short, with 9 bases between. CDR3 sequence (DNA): TGCAGCGCCAGACAGACCTACGAGCAGTACTTC. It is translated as CSARQTYEQYF.

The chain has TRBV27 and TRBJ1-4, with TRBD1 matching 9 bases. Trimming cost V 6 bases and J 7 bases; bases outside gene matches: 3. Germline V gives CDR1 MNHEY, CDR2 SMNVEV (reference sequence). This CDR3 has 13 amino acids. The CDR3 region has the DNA TGTGCCAGCAGACAGGGGGCGAGTGAAAAACTGTTTTTT. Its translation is CASRQGASEKLFF. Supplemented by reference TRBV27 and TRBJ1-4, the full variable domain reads EAQVTQNPRYLITVTGKKLTVTCSQNMNHEYMSWYRQDPGLGLRQIYYSMNVEVTDKGDVPEGYKVSRKEKRNFPLILESPSPNQTSLYFCASRQGASEKLFFGSGTQLSVL.

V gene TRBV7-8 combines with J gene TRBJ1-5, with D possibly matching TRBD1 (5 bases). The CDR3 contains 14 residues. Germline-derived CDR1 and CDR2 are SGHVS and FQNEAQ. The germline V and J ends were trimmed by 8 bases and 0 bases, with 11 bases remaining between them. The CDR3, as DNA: TGTGCCAGCTCCCGGGGCATTAGCAATCAGCCCCAGCATTTT. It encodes CASSRGISNQPQHF.

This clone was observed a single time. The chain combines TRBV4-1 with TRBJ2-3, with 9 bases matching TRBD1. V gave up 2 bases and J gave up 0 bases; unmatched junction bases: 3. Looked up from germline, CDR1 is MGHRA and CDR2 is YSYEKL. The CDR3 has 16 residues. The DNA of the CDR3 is TGCGCCAGCAGCCAAAAGGACAGGGGAAGCACAGATACGCAGTATTTT. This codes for CASSQKDRGSTDTQYF.

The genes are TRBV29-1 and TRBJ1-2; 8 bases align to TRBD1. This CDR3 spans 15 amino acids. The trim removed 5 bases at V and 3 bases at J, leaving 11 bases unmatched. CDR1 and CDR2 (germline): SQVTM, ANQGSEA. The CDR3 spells CSVNEAGGADYGYTF. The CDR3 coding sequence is TGCAGCGTTAATGAGGCAGGGGGCGCGGACTATGGCTACACCTTC.

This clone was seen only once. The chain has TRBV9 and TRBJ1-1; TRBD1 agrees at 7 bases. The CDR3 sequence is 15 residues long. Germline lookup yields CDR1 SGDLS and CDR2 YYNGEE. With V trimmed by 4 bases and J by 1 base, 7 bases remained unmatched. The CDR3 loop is CASSPTGSGNTEAFF. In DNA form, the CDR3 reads TGTGCCAGCAGCCCGACAGGGTCCGGGAACACTGAAGCTTTCTTT. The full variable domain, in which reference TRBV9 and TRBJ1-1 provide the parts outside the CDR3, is DSGVTQTPKHLITATGQRVTLRCSPRSGDLSVYWYQQSLDQGLQFLIQYYNGEERAKGNILERFSAQQFPDLHSELNLSSLELGDSALYFCASSPTGSGNTEAFFGQGTRLTVV.

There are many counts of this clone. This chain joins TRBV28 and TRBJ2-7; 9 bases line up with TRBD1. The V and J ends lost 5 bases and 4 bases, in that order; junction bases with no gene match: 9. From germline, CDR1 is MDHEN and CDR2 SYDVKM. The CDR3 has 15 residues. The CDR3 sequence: CASSPPGTGRYEQYF. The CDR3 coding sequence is TGTGCCAGCAGTCCTCCCGGGACAGGGAGGTACGAGCAGTACTTC.

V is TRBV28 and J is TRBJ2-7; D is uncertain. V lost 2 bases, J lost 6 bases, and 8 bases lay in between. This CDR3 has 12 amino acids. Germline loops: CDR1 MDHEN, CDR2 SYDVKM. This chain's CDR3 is CASSLGNLEQYF. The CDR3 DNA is TGTGCCAGCAGTTTAGGGAATCTCGAGCAGTACTTC.

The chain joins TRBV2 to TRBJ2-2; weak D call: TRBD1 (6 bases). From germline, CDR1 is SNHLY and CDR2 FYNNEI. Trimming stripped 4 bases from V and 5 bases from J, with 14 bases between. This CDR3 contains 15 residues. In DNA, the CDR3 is TGTGCCAGCAGTGTTCAAGGGCAGGGGACCGGGGAGCTGTTTTTT. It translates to CASSVQGQGTGELFF.

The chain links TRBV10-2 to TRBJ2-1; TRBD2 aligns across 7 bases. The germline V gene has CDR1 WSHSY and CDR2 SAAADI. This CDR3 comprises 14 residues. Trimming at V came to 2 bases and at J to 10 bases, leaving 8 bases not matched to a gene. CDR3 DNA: TGCGCCAGCAGTGAGGGACTAGGTTTCCGGGAGCAGTTCTTC. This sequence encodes CASSEGLGFREQFF.